This T cell receptor (beta chain) is from a study of shared clonotypes between healthy human individuals. Trimming left V 7 bases short and J 4 bases short, with 30 bases between. CDR3 size: 19 residues. Germline V gives CDR1 SNHLY, CDR2 FYNNEI. Produced via immunoSEQ multiplex PCR; TCRdb's table is partial and in-frame only. This sample carries about 1.4 million clones, 96% of them seen once, and the ten largest clones take approximately 1%. V and J are TRBV2 and TRBJ2-3; D may be TRBD1 or TRBD2 (5 bases each). Sequenced material: naive CD4+ T cells sorted from blood. Subset given: CD45RA+ positively selected. The sequence was obtained from a man aged 25-45 years in good health. The CDR3 coding sequence is TGTGCCAGCATAATAGGCCGGGCGGTGACGGGACCCCCCCCAGATACGCAGTATTTT. Translation: CASIIGRAVTGPPPDTQYF. Together with reference TRBV2 and TRBJ2-3, the CDR3 gives the full variable domain: EPEVTQTPSHQVTQMGQEVILRCVPISNHLYFYWYRQILGQKVEFLVSFYNNEISEKSEIFDDQFSVERPDGSNFTLKIRSTKLEDSAMYFCASIIGRAVTGPPPDTQYFGPGTRLTVL.